Following are 4 T cell receptor beta chains from one sample sequenced in a study of T cell responses to AZD1222 COVID-19 vaccine. Only in-frame clones appear in the TCRdb table, and some are missing; sequencing was by immunoSEQ multiplex PCR. The table lists approximately 120,000 clones, 88% of them singletons. The input for sequencing was peripheral blood, taken on day 0 of MenACWY control vaccination. The receptors shown here come from an adult in good health.

This clone is judged medium-sized. This chain's CDR3 is CASSQDGRANQPQHF. The CDR3 DNA reads as TGCGCCAGCAGCCAAGATGGCAGGGCCAATCAGCCCCAGCATTTT. The chain carries TRBV4-3 and TRBJ1-5; D may be TRBD1 (5 bases). This CDR3 is built from 15 residues. Trimming took off 0 bases at V and 3 bases at J, with 9 bases between the two ends. Germline CDR1 and CDR2: LGHNA and YSLEER.

The chain has TRBV2 and TRBJ1-5, with TRBD1 identical over 7 bases. The CDR3 length is 16 residues. Germline CDR1 SNHLY, CDR2 FYNNEI. Unmatched junction bases numbered 10, after V lost 6 bases and J lost 2 bases. The CDR3 loop reads CASRAPTGVRNQPQHF. The CDR3 DNA is TGTGCCAGCAGGGCCCCCACAGGGGTTCGCAATCAGCCCCAGCATTTT.

The rearrangement uses TRBV7-3 and TRBJ2-3, with 9 nucleotides matching TRBD1. The J segment lost 5 bases and the V segment lost 5 bases, leaving 5 bases of the junction unmatched. The germline CDR1 and CDR2 sequences are SGHTA and FQGTGA. This CDR3 is built from 14 residues. CDR3 sequence reads: CASSLKGQGDTQYF. In nucleotides, the CDR3 is TGTGCCAGCAGCCTAAAGGGACAGGGAGATACGCAGTATTTT.

The chain joins TRBV4-1 to TRBJ2-7; D gene ambiguous. This CDR3 contains 14 residues. Germline CDR1 and CDR2: MGHRA and YSYEKL. V lost 1 base and J lost 0, with 7 bases in between. The CDR3: CASSQAQSSYEQYF. DNA of the CDR3: TGCGCCAGCAGCCAAGCTCAGAGCTCCTACGAGCAGTACTTC.